This TCR beta chain was observed in a study of OX40 agonist ivuxolimab in advanced cancers. At the level of the study: Patients with hepatocellular carcinoma, melanoma, renal cell or head and neck cancer made up the dose-escalation patients.

This clone was observed a single time. Its matching antigen is unknown. Produced via immunoSEQ multiplex PCR; TCRdb's table is partial and in-frame only. The sample records under 100,000 clones, around nine tenths being singletons. This CDR3 region has 15 residues. V shed 6 bases and J 9 bases; nucleotides not matched to a gene: 10. Looked up from germline, CDR1 is MNHNS and CDR2 is SASEGT. Whole-study findings and limits: On average, CD8+ T cells showed a greater number of expanded clones than CD4+.

Samples were taken at baseline and on day 1 of cycles 4 and 7. The chain employs TRBV6-1 and TRBJ2-1; TRBD2 matches 11 bases. The clonotype comes from an adult with an advanced solid tumor such as melanoma, head and neck, liver or kidney cancer. Sample: CD4+ or CD8+ T cells sorted from blood, taken in a trial of the OX40 agonist ivuxolimab. CDR3: CASSPLAGGPREQFF. DNA of the CDR3: TGTGCCAGCAGCCCTCTAGCGGGAGGTCCGCGTGAGCAGTTCTTC.